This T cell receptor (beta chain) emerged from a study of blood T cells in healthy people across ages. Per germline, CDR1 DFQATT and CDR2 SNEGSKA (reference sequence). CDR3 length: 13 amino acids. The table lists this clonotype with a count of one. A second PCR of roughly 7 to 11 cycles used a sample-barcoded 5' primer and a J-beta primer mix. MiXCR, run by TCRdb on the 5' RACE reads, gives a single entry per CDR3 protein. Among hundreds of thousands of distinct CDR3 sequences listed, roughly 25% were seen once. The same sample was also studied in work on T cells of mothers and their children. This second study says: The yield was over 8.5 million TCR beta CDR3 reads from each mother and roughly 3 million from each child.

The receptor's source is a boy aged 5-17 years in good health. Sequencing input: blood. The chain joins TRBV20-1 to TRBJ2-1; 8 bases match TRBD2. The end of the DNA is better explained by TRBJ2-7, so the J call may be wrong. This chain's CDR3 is CSGEAGGFYEQYF. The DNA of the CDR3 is TGCAGCGGGGAGGCGGGGGGTTTCTACGAGCAGTACTTC.